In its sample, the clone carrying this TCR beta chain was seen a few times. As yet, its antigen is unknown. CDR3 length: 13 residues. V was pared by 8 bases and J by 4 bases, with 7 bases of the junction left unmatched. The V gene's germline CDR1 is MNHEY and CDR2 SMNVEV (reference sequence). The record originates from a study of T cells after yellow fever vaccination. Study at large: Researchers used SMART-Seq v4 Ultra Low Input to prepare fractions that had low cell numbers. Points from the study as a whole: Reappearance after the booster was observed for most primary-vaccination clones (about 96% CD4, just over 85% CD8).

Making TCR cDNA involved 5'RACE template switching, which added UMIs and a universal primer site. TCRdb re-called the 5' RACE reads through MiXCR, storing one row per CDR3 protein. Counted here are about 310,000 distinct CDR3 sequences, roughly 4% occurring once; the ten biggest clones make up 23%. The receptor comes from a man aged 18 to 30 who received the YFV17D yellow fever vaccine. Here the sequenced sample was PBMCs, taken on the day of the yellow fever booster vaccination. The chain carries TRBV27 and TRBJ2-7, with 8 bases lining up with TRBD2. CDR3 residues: CASRGSGAYEQYF. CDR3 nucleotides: TGTGCCAGCCGGGGTAGCGGGGCTTACGAGCAGTACTTC.